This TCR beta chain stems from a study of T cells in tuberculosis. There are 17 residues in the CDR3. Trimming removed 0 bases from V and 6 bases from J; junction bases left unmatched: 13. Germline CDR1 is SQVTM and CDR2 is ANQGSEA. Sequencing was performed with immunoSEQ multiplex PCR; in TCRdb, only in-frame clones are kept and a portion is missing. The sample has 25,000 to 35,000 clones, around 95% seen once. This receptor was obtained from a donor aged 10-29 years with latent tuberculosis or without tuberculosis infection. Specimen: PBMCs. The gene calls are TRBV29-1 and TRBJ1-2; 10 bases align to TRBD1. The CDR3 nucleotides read TGCAGCGTTGAAGATGGGAGACAGGGGGCGATTCCAAATGGCTACACCTTC. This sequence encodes CSVEDGRQGAIPNGYTF.